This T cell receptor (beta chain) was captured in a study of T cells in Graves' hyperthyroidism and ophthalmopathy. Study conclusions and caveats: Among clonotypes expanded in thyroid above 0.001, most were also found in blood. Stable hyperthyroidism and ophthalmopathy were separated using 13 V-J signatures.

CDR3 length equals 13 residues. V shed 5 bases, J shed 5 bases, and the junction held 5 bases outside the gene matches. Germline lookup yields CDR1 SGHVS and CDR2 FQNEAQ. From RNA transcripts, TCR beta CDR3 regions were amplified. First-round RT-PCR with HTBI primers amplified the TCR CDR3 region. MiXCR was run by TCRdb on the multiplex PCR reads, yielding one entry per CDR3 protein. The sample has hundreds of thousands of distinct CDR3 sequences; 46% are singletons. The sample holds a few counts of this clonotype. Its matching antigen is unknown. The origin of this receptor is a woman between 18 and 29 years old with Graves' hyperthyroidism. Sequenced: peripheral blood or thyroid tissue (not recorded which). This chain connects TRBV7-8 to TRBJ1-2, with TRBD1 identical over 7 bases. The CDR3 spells CASSPGQRYGYTF. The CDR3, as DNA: TGTGCCAGCAGCCCGGGACAGAGATATGGCTACACCTTC. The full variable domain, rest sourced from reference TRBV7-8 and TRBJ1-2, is GAGVSQSPRYKVAKRGQDVALRCDPISGHVSLFWYQQALGQGPEFLTYFQNEAQLDKSGLPSDRFFAERPEGSVSTLKIQRTQQEDSAVYLCASSPGQRYGYTFGSGTRLTVV.